This T cell receptor (beta chain) was recovered during a study of a mutant IDH1 vaccine in newly diagnosed glioma. Across the study: Most had both radiotherapy and temozolomide beforehand; others had only one.

The sample's time point: week 23, last vaccination. It was 300 ug of mutant IDH1 20-mer peptide that made up each vaccine dose, given with topical imiquimod. Libraries were prepared by immunoSEQ multiplex PCR; TCRdb keeps only in-frame clonotypes and omits some of them. The sample holds 50,000 to 60,000 clones, 75% to 85% seen once. Study observations and caveats: Altogether, approximately 93% of patients exhibited vaccine-induced immune responses.

Comments on this clone: Its antigen is unknown.

V shed 4 bases and J 0 bases; nucleotides not matched to a gene: 2. Germline-derived CDR1 and CDR2 are SNHLY and FYNNEI. This CDR3 is built from 14 residues. The material was PBMCs, obtained from a glioma patient whose treatment included an IDH1 peptide vaccine. J is TRBJ2-5 and V is TRBV2; 7 bases fit TRBD1. This clonotype was obtained from a man aged 35-49 years with glioma. The CDR3 is CASSATGNQETQYF. CDR3 coding DNA: TGTGCCAGCAGTGCGACAGGGAACCAAGAGACCCAGTACTTC.